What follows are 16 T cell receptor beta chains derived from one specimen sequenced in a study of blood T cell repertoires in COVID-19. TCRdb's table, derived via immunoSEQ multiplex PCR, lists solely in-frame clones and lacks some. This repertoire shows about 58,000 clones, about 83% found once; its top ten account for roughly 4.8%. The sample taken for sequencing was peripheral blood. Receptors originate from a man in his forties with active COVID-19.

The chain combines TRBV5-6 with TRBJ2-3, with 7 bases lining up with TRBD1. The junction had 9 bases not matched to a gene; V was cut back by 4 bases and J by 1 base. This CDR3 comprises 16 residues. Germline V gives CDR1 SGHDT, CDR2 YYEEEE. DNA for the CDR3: TGTGCCAGCAGCGGCGGGCTCGGGACAGGCACAGATACGCAGTATTTT. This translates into CASSGGLGTGTDTQYF.

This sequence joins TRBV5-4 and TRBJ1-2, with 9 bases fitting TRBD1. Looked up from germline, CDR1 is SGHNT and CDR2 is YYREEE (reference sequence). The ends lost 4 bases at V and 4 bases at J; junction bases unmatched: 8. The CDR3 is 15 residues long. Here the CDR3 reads CASSLMTGGIYGYTF. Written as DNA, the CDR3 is TGTGCCAGCAGCCTGATGACAGGGGGAATCTATGGCTACACCTTC.

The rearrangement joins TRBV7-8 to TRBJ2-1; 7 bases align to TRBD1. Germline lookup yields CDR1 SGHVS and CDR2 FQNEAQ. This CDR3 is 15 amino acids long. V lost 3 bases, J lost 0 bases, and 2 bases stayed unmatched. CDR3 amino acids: CASSFRGSSYNEQFF. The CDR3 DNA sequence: TGTGCCAGCAGCTTCAGGGGGAGCTCCTACAATGAGCAGTTCTTC.

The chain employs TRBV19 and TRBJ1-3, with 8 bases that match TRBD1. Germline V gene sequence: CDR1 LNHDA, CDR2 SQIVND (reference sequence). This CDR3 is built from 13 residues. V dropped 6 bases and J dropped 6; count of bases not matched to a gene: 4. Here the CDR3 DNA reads TGTGCCAGTAGCCGGACAGGGCTAAACACCATATATTTT. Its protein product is CASSRTGLNTIYF.

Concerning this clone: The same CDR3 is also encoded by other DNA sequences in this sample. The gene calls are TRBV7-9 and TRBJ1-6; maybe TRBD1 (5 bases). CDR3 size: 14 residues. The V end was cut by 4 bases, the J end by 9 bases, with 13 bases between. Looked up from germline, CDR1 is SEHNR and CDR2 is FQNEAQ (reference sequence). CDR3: CASSSAPRGSPLHF. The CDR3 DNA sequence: TGTGCCAGCAGCTCGGCTCCAAGGGGTTCACCCCTCCACTTT.

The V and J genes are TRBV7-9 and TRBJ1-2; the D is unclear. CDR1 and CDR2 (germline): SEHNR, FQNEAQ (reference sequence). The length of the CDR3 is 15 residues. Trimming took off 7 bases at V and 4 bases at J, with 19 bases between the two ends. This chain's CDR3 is CASNGNGEFIYGYTF. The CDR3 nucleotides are TGTGCCAGCAACGGAAATGGGGAGTTCATCTATGGCTACACCTTC. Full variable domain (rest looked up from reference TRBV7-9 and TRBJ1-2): DTGVSQNPRHKITKRGQNVTFRCDPISEHNRLYWYRQTLGQGPEFLTYFQNEAQLEKSRLLSDRFSAERPKGSFSTLEIQRTEQGDSAMYLCASNGNGEFIYGYTFGSGTRLTVV.

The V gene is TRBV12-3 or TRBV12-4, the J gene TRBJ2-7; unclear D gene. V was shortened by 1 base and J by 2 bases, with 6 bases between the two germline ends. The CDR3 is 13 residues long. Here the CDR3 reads CASSLGGPYEQYF. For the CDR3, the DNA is TGTGCCAGCAGTTTAGGAGGCCCCTACGAGCAGTACTTC.

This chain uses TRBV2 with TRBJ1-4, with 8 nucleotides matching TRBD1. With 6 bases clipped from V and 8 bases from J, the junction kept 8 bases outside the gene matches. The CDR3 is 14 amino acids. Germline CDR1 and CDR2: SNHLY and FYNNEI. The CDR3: CASSVMTGDEKLFF. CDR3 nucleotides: TGTGCCAGCAGCGTCATGACAGGGGACGAAAAACTGTTTTTT. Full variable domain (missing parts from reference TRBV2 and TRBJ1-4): EPEVTQTPSHQVTQMGQEVILRCVPISNHLYFYWYRQILGQKVEFLVSFYNNEISEKSEIFDDQFSVERPDGSNFTLKIRSTKLEDSAMYFCASSVMTGDEKLFFGSGTQLSVL.

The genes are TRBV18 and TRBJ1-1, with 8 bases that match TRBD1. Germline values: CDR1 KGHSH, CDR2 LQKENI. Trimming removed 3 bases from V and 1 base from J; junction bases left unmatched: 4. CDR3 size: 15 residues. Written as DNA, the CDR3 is TGTGCCAGCTCACCGTCGACAGGGGAGAACACTGAAGCTTTCTTT. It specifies CASSPSTGENTEAFF.

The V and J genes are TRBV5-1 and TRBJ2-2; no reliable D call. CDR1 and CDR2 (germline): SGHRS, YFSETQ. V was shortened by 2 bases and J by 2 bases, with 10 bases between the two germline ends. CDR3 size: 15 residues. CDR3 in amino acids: CASSFTVYNTGELFF. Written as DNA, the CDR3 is TGCGCCAGCAGCTTTACAGTGTACAACACCGGGGAGCTGTTTTTT.

The CDR3 is CASSQEGGNTDTQYF. The CDR3 DNA is TGTGCCAGCAGCCAAGAAGGCGGGAACACAGATACGCAGTATTTT. This chain uses TRBV3-1 (or the pseudogene TRBV3-2) with TRBJ2-3, with D tentatively TRBD2 (6 bases). The CDR3 extends over 15 amino acids. Between the trimmed V and J ends, which lost 0 bases and 2 bases, there was a span of 9 bases. Germline CDR1 is LGHDT and CDR2 is YNNKEL (reference sequence).

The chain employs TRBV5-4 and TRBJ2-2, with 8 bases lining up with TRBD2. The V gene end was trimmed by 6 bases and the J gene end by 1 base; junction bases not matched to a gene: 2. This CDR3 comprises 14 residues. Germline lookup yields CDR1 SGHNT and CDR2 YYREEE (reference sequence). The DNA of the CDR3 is TGTGCCAGCACCGGGGGGGAGAACACCGGGGAGCTGTTTTTT. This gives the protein CASTGGENTGELFF.

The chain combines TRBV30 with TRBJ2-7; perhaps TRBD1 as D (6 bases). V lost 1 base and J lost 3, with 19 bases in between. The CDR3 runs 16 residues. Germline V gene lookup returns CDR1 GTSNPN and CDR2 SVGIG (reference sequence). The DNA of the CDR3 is TGTGCCTGGAGTGATTACAGGGATCTTATATTCTACGAGCAGTACTTC. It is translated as CAWSDYRDLIFYEQYF. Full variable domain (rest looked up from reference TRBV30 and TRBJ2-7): SQTIHQWPATLVQPVGSPLSLECTVEGTSNPNLYWYRQAAGRGLQLLFYSVGIGQISSEVPQNLSASRPQDRQFILSSKKLLLSDSGFYLCAWSDYRDLIFYEQYFGPGTRLTVT.

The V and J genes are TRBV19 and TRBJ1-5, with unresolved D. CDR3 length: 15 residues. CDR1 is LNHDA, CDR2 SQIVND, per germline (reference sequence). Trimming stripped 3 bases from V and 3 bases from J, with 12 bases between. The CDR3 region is CASSIMVGANQPQHF. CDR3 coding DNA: TGTGCCAGTAGTATTATGGTGGGAGCCAATCAGCCCCAGCATTTT.

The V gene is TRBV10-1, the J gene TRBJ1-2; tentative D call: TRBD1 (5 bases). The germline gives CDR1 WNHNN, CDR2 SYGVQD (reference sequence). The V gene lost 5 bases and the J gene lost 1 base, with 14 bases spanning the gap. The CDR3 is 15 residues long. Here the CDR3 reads CASSSLRGGNYGYTF. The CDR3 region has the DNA TGCGCCAGCAGTAGCCTTCGGGGGGGTAACTATGGCTACACCTTC.

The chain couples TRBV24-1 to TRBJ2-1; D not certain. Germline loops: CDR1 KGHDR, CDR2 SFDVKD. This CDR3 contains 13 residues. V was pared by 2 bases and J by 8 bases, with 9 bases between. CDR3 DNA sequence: TGTGCCACCAGTGATTCGCCAGGTGATGAGCAGTTCTTC. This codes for CATSDSPGDEQFF.